Each of the 14 T cell receptor beta chains below was sequenced from the same sample in a study of blood T cell repertoires in COVID-19. The repertoire was sequenced with immunoSEQ multiplex PCR; TCRdb's copy has only in-frame clones and lacks some. In the table there are 45,000 or so clones, 80% of which are singletons. The sample consisted of peripheral blood. The receptors were sampled from a man between 65 and 79 years old with acute or convalescent COVID-19.

This sequence joins TRBV9 and TRBJ1-6, with D uncertain. V was cut by 3 bases and J by 7 bases, with 5 bases left in between. This CDR3 is built from 12 residues. The germline gives CDR1 SGDLS, CDR2 YYNGEE. CDR3 coding DNA: TGTGCCAGCAGCGGAGAAAATTCACCCCTCCACTTT. Translation: CASSGENSPLHF.

This clone was recorded a few times. The rearrangement links TRBV28 to TRBJ2-7; 9 bases map to TRBD1. Germline V gene data show CDR1 as MDHEN and CDR2 as SYDVKM. This CDR3 has 16 amino acids. J was trimmed by 2 bases and V by 4 bases; bases with no gene match: 9. For the CDR3, the DNA is TGTGCCAGCAGTTCTATTGGGACAGGGCATCCCTACGAGCAGTACTTC. Its protein product is CASSSIGTGHPYEQYF.

The genes are TRBV5-1 and TRBJ2-5, with 9 bases matching TRBD2. Germline CDR1 SGHRS, CDR2 YFSETQ. The CDR3 is 16 amino acids. The trim removed 0 bases at V and 2 bases at J, leaving 5 bases unmatched. The CDR3 here is CASSLGPSGIQETQYF. CDR3 DNA sequence: TGCGCCAGCAGCTTGGGTCCTAGCGGGATACAAGAGACCCAGTACTTC.

The chain couples TRBV19 to TRBJ2-4; D is unresolved. The CDR3 has 14 residues. Germline CDR1 is LNHDA and CDR2 is SQIVND (reference sequence). V was cut by 4 bases and J by 3 bases, with 10 bases left in between. This chain's CDR3 is CASSNPPGKNIQYF. The CDR3 DNA reads TGTGCCAGTAGTAACCCGCCGGGCAAAAACATTCAGTACTTC.

V gene TRBV5-4 combines with J gene TRBJ1-6; maybe TRBD1 (6 bases). The V gene lost 5 bases and the J gene lost 9 bases, with 18 bases spanning the gap. This CDR3 region has 15 residues. CDR1 is SGHNT and CDR2 is YYREEE in the germline V gene (reference sequence). In DNA form, the CDR3 reads TGTGCCAGCAGTCAAGGGCGGGGGCAAGGTTCACCCCTCCACTTT. It translates to CASSQGRGQGSPLHF.

V and J are TRBV5-4 and TRBJ1-3, with D possibly being TRBD1 (5 bases). This CDR3 comprises 15 residues. The V end was cut by 2 bases, the J end by 0 bases, with 9 bases between. Per germline, CDR1 SGHNT and CDR2 YYREEE (reference sequence). CDR3 amino acids: CASSLTGPSGNTIYF. CDR3 in DNA: TGTGCCAGCAGCTTAACAGGTCCCTCTGGAAACACCATATATTTT.

This rearrangement joins TRBV19 to TRBJ1-3; D possibly corresponds to TRBD1 (5 bases). The CDR3 totals 14 residues. CDR1 and CDR2 (germline): LNHDA, SQIVND (reference sequence). V lost 3 bases and J 2 bases, leaving 8 bases between the germline ends. The DNA for the CDR3 is TGTGCCAGTAGTATCGACAGTACTGGAAACACCATATATTTT. Translated, it gives CASSIDSTGNTIYF.

The chain uses TRBV7-8 and TRBJ2-7; tentatively, D is TRBD2 (5 bases). V was pared by 4 bases and J by 6 bases, with 19 bases between. Germline loops: CDR1 SGHVS, CDR2 FQNEAQ. The CDR3 sequence is 15 residues long. Here the CDR3 DNA reads TGTGCCAGCAGCTACCGGACGATCCGCCGGGGCGAGCAGTACTTC. Amino acid sequence: CASSYRTIRRGEQYF.

The J gene is TRBJ1-3, the V gene TRBV30; TRBD1 aligns across 7 bases. The length of the CDR3 is 13 residues. Per the germline V gene, CDR1 is GTSNPN and CDR2 is SVGIG (reference sequence). V shed 4 bases and J 4 bases; nucleotides not matched to a gene: 4. Here the CDR3 DNA reads TGTGCCTGGAAGACAGGGCCGGGAAACACCATATATTTT. As protein: CAWKTGPGNTIYF.

The chain uses TRBV9 and TRBJ1-1; a possible D gene is TRBD1 (6 bases). Looked up from germline, CDR1 is SGDLS and CDR2 is YYNGEE. This CDR3 is built from 15 residues. V lost 4 bases and J lost 1, with 14 bases in between. CDR3 DNA sequence: TGTGCCAGCAGCCCCAATCCGACAGGGAACACTGAAGCTTTCTTT. This translates into CASSPNPTGNTEAFF.

This chain joins TRBV4-1 and TRBJ2-1; a possible D gene is TRBD2 (6 bases). Trimming shortened V by 1 base and J by 6 bases, and 22 bases separated the two germline ends. Germline V CDR1 and CDR2: MGHRA, YSYEKL. The CDR3 runs 18 residues. The CDR3 region has the DNA TGCGCCAGCAGCCAAGTCCGAAAAAGGGGCGCGGGACCCAATGAGCAGTTCTTC. Protein product: CASSQVRKRGAGPNEQFF.

This chain joins TRBV6-4 and TRBJ2-1; maybe TRBD2 (6 bases). CDR3 length: 16 residues. Germline V gene data show CDR1 as MRHNA and CDR2 as SNTAGT. Trimming shortened V by 2 bases and J by 7 bases, and 18 bases separated the two germline ends. The CDR3 DNA is TGTGCCAGCAGTGACCGTCGACTGGGTGGGGGGAATGAGCAGTTCTTC. It yields the protein CASSDRRLGGGNEQFF.

Only a few counts were recorded for this clone. The chain uses TRBV29-1 and TRBJ2-3; D gene unclear. There are 13 residues in the CDR3. The V end lost 2 bases, the J end lost 3 bases, and 9 bases lay between the germline ends. The germline CDR1 and CDR2 sequences are SQVTM and ANQGSEA. The CDR3 nucleotides are TGCAGCGTTGAACAGGCGACGACAGATACGCAGTATTTT. Translation gives CSVEQATTDTQYF.

V and J are TRBV3-1 (or the pseudogene TRBV3-2) and TRBJ1-4; D gene ambiguous. V lost 0 bases, J lost 2 bases, and 7 bases lay in between. Germline loops: CDR1 LGHDT, CDR2 YNNKEL (reference sequence). The CDR3 is made up of 15 amino acids. CDR3 sequence reads: CASSQELGTNEKLFF. The CDR3, as DNA: TGTGCCAGCAGCCAAGAGCTCGGGACTAATGAAAAACTGTTTTTT.